This T cell receptor (beta chain) comes out of a study of human T cells and chemical hapten exposure. V lost 2 bases and J 6 bases, leaving 14 bases between the germline ends. Germline V lookup: CDR1 LGHDT, CDR2 YNNKEL (reference sequence). The CDR3 consists of 16 residues. Time point given: patch test 1, 2 weeks after DPC sensitization. Documented treatment: therapeutic diphenylcyclopropenone sensitization with weekly scalp DPC. Blood sampling occurred before each patch-test application. TCRdb independently ran MiXCR on the RACE reads; one entry per CDR3 protein. The sample records tens of thousands of distinct CDR3 sequences, roughly a tenth being singletons.

This rearrangement joins TRBV3-1 to TRBJ1-6; no reliable D call. This TCR was recovered from a woman aged 35 to 49 with alopecia areata. Some clones in this sample may be carry-over from other donors' samples. The sample in question was whole blood, obtained in connection with sensitization to the hapten diphenylcyclopropenone (DPC). The CDR3 coding sequence is TGTGCCAGCAGCCAAAGTTTTGGCCGGCTTAATTCACCCCTCCACTTT. Encoded protein: CASSQSFGRLNSPLHF.